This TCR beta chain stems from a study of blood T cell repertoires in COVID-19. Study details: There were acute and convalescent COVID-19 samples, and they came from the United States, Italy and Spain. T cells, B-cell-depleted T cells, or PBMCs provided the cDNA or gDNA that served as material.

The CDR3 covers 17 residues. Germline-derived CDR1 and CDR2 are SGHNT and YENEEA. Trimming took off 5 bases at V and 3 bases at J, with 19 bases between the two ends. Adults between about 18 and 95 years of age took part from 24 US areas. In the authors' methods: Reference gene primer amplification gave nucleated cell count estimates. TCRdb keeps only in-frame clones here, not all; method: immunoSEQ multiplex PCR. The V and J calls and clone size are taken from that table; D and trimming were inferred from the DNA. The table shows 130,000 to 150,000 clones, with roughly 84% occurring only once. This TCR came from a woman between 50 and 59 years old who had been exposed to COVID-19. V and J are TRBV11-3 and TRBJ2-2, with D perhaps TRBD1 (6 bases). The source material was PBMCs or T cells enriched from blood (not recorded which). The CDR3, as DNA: TGTGCCAGCAGCAAACAGTCCGGGCAGGGGCACACCGGGGAGCTGTTTTTT. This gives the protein CASSKQSGQGHTGELFF.